The T cell receptor (beta chain) under discussion was sequenced for a study of OX40 agonist ivuxolimab in advanced cancers. Study information: The eligibility criteria allowed prior anti-PD-1, anti-PD-L1 or anti-CTLA-4 therapy, and about 40% had some.

The table came from immunoSEQ multiplex PCR; TCRdb's copy has only in-frame clones and leaves some out. This table has some 20,000 clones, approximately 80% appearing once. Study-level results: Within 6 weeks, CD4+ and CD8+ blood T cells expanded clonally at 0.1 to 3.0 mg/kg.

A note on this clone: The target antigen is unknown.

Trimming at V came to 5 bases and at J to 0 bases, leaving 9 bases not matched to a gene. CDR1 is SGHTA and CDR2 is FQGNSA in the germline V gene. The CDR3 consists of 17 residues. No patient had autoimmune disease or received systemic immunosuppression. The sequence came from an adult with an advanced solid tumor such as melanoma, head and neck, liver or kidney cancer. The chain carries TRBV7-2 and TRBJ2-1; 8 bases map to TRBD1. The sequences come from CD4+ or CD8+ T cells sorted from blood, collected in a trial of the OX40 agonist ivuxolimab. In DNA form, the CDR3 reads TGTGCCAGCAGCCGACAGGGGAAATTTAGCTCCTACAATGAGCAGTTCTTC. It specifies CASSRQGKFSSYNEQFF.